The 14 T cell receptor beta chains reported below all come from one sample, sequenced in a study of metastatic and nonmetastatic thyroid tumors (dated by TCRdb to about 2020). The method was PCR. Instrument on record: Illumina HiSeq 4000. Starting from the raw public reads, TCRdb applied fastp trimming at Q25, assembled clones with MiXCR and retained in-frame beta chains. This sample holds 35,000 to 45,000 clones; 3% to 3.5% were observed only once. More than 8.5% of the sample comes from the top ten. No treatment had been received by any patient before thyroid surgery. Sequenced material: blood. These receptors were obtained from a female donor with papillary thyroid cancer or a benign thyroid nodule (not recorded which). Some clones in this sample may be carry-over from other donors' samples.

This clone has at least ten counts. This chain uses TRBV7-8 with TRBJ2-1; the D call may be TRBD1 or TRBD2 (5 bases each). From germline, CDR1 is SGHVS and CDR2 FQNEAQ. The V end was cut by 5 bases, the J end by 5 bases, with 16 bases between. The CDR3 is 15 amino acids. CDR3 nucleotides: TGTGCCAGCAGCCCCACTTGGGGGAGCGACAATGAGCAGTTCTTC. This gives the protein CASSPTWGSDNEQFF.

This clone was counted at least ten times. The chain recombines TRBV11-1 with TRBJ2-3; TRBD2 is a possible D gene (6 bases). CDR3 length: 16 residues. Between the trimmed V and J ends, which lost 1 base and 3 bases, there was a span of 14 bases. Germline loops: CDR1 SGHAT, CDR2 FQDESV (reference sequence). Here the CDR3 DNA reads TGTGCCAGCAGCTTAGAGGGCAGGGCGGGAACAGATACGCAGTATTTT. Its protein is CASSLEGRAGTDTQYF.

The chain carries TRBV5-1 and TRBJ2-5; no definite D call. Trimming cost V 5 bases and J 1 base, with 9 bases left between them. Germline assignment: CDR1 SGHRS and CDR2 YFSETQ. The CDR3 length is 13 residues. This CDR3 reads CASSYASQETQYF. CDR3 nucleotide sequence: TGCGCCAGCAGTTATGCTAGCCAAGAGACCCAGTACTTC.

V gene TRBV5-1 combines with J gene TRBJ2-5, with 8 bases aligning to TRBD2. The CDR3 length is 16 residues. Per the germline V gene, CDR1 is SGHRS and CDR2 is YFSETQ. V lost 1 base to trimming and J lost 1 base; unmatched junction nucleotides: 6. The CDR3 DNA reads as TGCGCCAGCAGCTTGAATACGGGAGGGCCCCAAGAGACCCAGTACTTC. It yields the protein CASSLNTGGPQETQYF.

At least ten counts were recorded for this clone. The genes are TRBV5-6 and TRBJ2-3; the match to TRBD2 covers 11 bases. CDR1 and CDR2 (germline): SGHDT, YYEEEE. Trimming took 0 bases from V and 1 from J; bases not matched to a gene: 7. The CDR3 totals 18 residues. The CDR3 DNA reads as TGTGCCAGCAGCTTGGTTCTAGCGGGAGGAGGGGGCACAGATACGCAGTATTTT. Its translation is CASSLVLAGGGGTDTQYF.

Regarding this clone: At one end the junction does not follow the germline gene, possibly because of a read error. The genes are TRBV29-1 and TRBJ2-3, with 8 bases identical to TRBD2. From germline, CDR1 is SQVTM and CDR2 ANQGSEA. CDR3 length: 22 residues. The CDR3 nucleotides are TGCAGCGCCTCAGGCTCTTACTGGGGTCTAGCGGGTTCGCATGTGGGCATGGATACGCCGTATTTT. It is translated as CSASGSYWGLAGSHVGMDTPYF.

This clone came up many times. The chain joins TRBV18 to TRBJ2-2; D not certain. The CDR3 runs to 14 residues. Germline CDR1 reads KGHSH; CDR2 reads LQKENI. V was cut by 6 bases and J by 8 bases, with 16 bases left in between. The CDR3 reads CASSLKVEGGELFF. DNA for the CDR3: TGTGCCAGCTCCCTGAAGGTCGAAGGAGGGGAGCTGTTTTTT.

In the case of this clone: A read error may produce the germline difference seen at one junction end. The chain joins TRBV6-1 to TRBJ2-7; D is ambiguous. The CDR3 has 14 amino acids. Germline CDR1 MNHNS, CDR2 SASEGT. The CDR3 is CASRRSSPIDDQYF. CDR3 DNA sequence: TGTGCCAGCAGGAGATCAAGTCCCATAGACGATCAGTACTTC.

This clone is categorized as medium-sized (0.01 to 0.1%). The chain carries TRBV7-2 and TRBJ2-7, with 9 bases lining up with TRBD1. The J segment lost 3 bases and the V segment lost 3 bases, leaving 6 bases of the junction unmatched. The CDR3 contains 15 residues. Germline CDR1 reads SGHTA; CDR2 reads FQGNSA. CDR3 sequence (DNA): TGTGCCAGCAGCTTCTCCGGGACAGGGTACTACGAGCAGTACTTC. This gives the protein CASSFSGTGYYEQYF.

This clone was seen at least ten times. The rearrangement joins TRBV20-1 to TRBJ2-2; D possibly corresponds to TRBD2 (5 bases). The ends were cut back, 5 bases at V and 7 bases at J, with 17 bases in the middle. Germline loops: CDR1 DFQATT, CDR2 SNEGSKA (reference sequence). This CDR3 has 14 residues. As DNA, the CDR3 is TGCAGTGCTGACACCTCCGGGGATGGCGGGGAGCTGTTTTTT. Translated, it gives CSADTSGDGGELFF.

Note on this clone: This may be a read error, as it is one base from a much larger clone. The chain recombines TRBV19 with TRBJ2-2, with D maybe TRBD1 (6 bases). From germline, CDR1 is LNHDA and CDR2 SQIVND (reference sequence). The CDR3 is 14 residues long. CDR3 bases: TGTGCCAGTAGTATAGAGGGAACAGAGGGGGAGCTGTGTTTT. Translating gives CASSIEGTEGELCF.

In this sample, this clone turned up many times. The sample carries other DNA sequences with the same CDR3. The chain links TRBV5-8 to TRBJ2-3; D is unresolved. V lost 2 bases to trimming and J lost 2 bases, with 9 bases between them. The V gene's germline CDR1 is SGHTS and CDR2 YDEGEE. The CDR3 consists of 14 residues. CDR3 coding DNA: TGTGCCAGCAGCTTTTCTCGCAACACAGATACGCAGTATTTT. Its translation: CASSFSRNTDTQYF.

This clone was recorded many times. The chain uses TRBV4-1 and TRBJ1-2; D is undetermined. This CDR3 comprises 15 residues. Germline V gene lookup returns CDR1 MGHRA and CDR2 YSYEKL. Trimming pared 1 base from V and 8 bases from J, leaving 17 bases between. The CDR3 loop reads CASSQVRGGENGYTF. The CDR3 DNA reads as TGCGCCAGCAGCCAAGTCCGGGGAGGTGAGAACGGCTACACCTTC.

This clone was found many times. This rearrangement joins TRBV30 to TRBJ2-1; 16 bases match TRBD2. Looked up from germline, CDR1 is GTSNPN and CDR2 is SVGIG (reference sequence). The V gene end was trimmed by 5 bases and the J gene end by 12 bases; junction bases not matched to a gene: 4. The CDR3 is 13 residues long. CDR3 protein: CAWGGLAGGSQFF. The CDR3 coding sequence is TGTGCCTGGGGGGGACTAGCGGGAGGGTCGCAGTTCTTC. The full variable domain, with the rest looked up from reference TRBV30 and TRBJ2-1, is SQTIHQWPATLVQPVGSPLSLECTVEGTSNPNLYWYRQAAGRGLQLLFYSVGIGQISSEVPQNLSASRPQDRQFILSSKKLLLSDSGFYLCAWGGLAGGSQFFGPGTRLTVL.